This is a list of T cell receptor beta chains from one sample in a study of shared clonotypes between healthy human individuals. Measured with immunoSEQ multiplex PCR; TCRdb has only the in-frame clones, and not every one. Of around 500,000 clones in the sample, about 80% were seen once. The sample was PBMCs. Receptors originate from a woman aged 40 to 50 in good health. Some clones in this sample may be carry-over from other donors' samples. CDR3s include the opening cysteine and the closing phenylalanine or tryptophan. A D gene is named only where the DNA matches it firmly. Not all rows give a size; the values are once, few, many and, for expanded clones, a class.

d_gene,v_gene,abundance,j_gene,CDR3nt,CDR3aa
TRBD1,TRBV28,.,TRBJ2-1,TGTGCCAGCACGGCAGGGGGCGCGGCAAATGAGCAGTTCTTC,CASTAGGAANEQFF
TRBD1,TRBV29-1,.,TRBJ1-1,TGCAGCGCCGGGACAGGGGGGCAAGCTTTCTTT,CSAGTGGQAFF
TRBD2,TRBV5-6,.,TRBJ2-7,TGTGCCAGCAGCTTGGGAGCGGGAGGCGAGCAGTACTTC,CASSLGAGGEQYF
TRBD2,TRBV5-1,.,TRBJ2-1,TGCGCCAGCAGCTTGGAGGCTAGCGGTAGCTCCTACAATGAGCAGTTCTTC,CASSLEASGSSYNEQFF
TRBD2,TRBV7-6,.,TRBJ2-2,TGTGCCAGCAGCTTAAACGTTCCAGCGGGAGTATTTACCGGGGAGCTGTTTTTT,CASSLNVPAGVFTGELFF
.,TRBV7-6,.,TRBJ2-3,TGTGCCAGCAGCTCCCTCAACCGTGATACGCAGTATTTT,CASSSLNRDTQYF
.,TRBV28,few,TRBJ2-7,TGTGCCAGCAGTTTGTGGGGCCAGGGAGAAATCGAGCAGTACTTC,CASSLWGQGEIEQYF
.,TRBV6-5,.,TRBJ2-6,TGTGCCAGCAAGGGGCTGGCTGGGGCCAACGTCCTGACTTTC,CASKGLAGANVLTF
.,TRBV7-2,.,TRBJ1-2,TGTGCCAGCAGCTTAGACGAGGCTGGTTATTCCTATGGCTACACCTTC,CASSLDEAGYSYGYTF
TRBD2,TRBV4-2,once,TRBJ2-1,TGTGCCAGCAGCCCATCCGGGACTAGCGGGAGGTGGAGTGTCAATGAGCAGTTCTTC,CASSPSGTSGRWSVNEQFF
.,TRBV19,.,TRBJ1-1,TGTGCCAGTAGTATAAACGCGGCTCCCCCGGAAGCTTTCTTT,CASSINAAPPEAFF
TRBD1,TRBV27,.,TRBJ1-2,TGTGCCAGCAGGACCCAGGGGGTCGATGGCTACACCTTC,CASRTQGVDGYTF
.,TRBV19,.,TRBJ2-1,TGTGCCAGTAGTACCCCCCTAAACAATGAGCAGTTCTTC,CASSTPLNNEQFF
TRBD1,TRBV25-1,.,TRBJ2-1,TGTGCCAGCTCGGACAGGGGGCTTCGAAATGAGCAGTTCTTC,CASSDRGLRNEQFF